The rows below give T cell receptor beta chains drawn from one sample of a study of blood T cell repertoires in COVID-19. The protocol was immunoSEQ multiplex PCR, while the TCRdb copy is restricted to in-frame clones and leaves out a portion. The sample includes about 76,000 clones, roughly 89% of them seen just once. Sequencing was performed on peripheral blood. All receptors derive from a human donor in a cohort sampled during active COVID-19. Both conserved end residues are part of each CDR3. A D gene is named only where the DNA matches it firmly. Only part of the rows carry a size: once, few, many, or a class if the clone is expanded.

J gene: TRBJ2-7
V gene: TRBV19
D gene: NA
clone size: NA
CDR3 DNA: TGTGCCAGTAGTATAGGTACAGGGCCGGTTCGCGAGCAGTACTTC
CDR3 protein: CASSIGTGPVREQYF

J gene: TRBJ2-7
V gene: TRBV7-2
D gene: TRBD2
clone size: NA
CDR3 DNA: TGTGCCAGCAGCTTAGAACTAGCGGGGTTGGGCGAGCAGTACTTC
CDR3 protein: CASSLELAGLGEQYF

J gene: TRBJ2-7
V gene: TRBV30
D gene: NA
clone size: NA
CDR3 DNA: TGTGCCTGGAGTTCCCGGGTAGGATCCTACGAGCAGTACTTC
CDR3 protein: CAWSSRVGSYEQYF

J gene: TRBJ1-5
V gene: TRBV2
D gene: TRBD1
clone size: once
CDR3 DNA: TGTGCCAGCAGCGGGACAGGTAATCAGCCCCAGCATTTT
CDR3 protein: CASSGTGNQPQHF

J gene: TRBJ2-5
V gene: TRBV29-1
D gene: TRBD1
clone size: NA
CDR3 DNA: TGCAGCGTATCAAGGGGGGACAGGGGCTCAGGGACCCAGTACTTC
CDR3 protein: CSVSRGDRGSGTQYF

J gene: TRBJ2-7
V gene: TRBV5-1
D gene: TRBD1
clone size: few
CDR3 DNA: TGCGCCAGCAGCTTCGGACAGGGGGCAACCTACGAGCAGTACTTC
CDR3 protein: CASSFGQGATYEQYF

J gene: TRBJ2-5
V gene: TRBV10-3
D gene: NA
clone size: NA
CDR3 DNA: TGTGCCTCCCGAGGCGGGGACCAAGAGACCCAGTACTTC
CDR3 protein: CASRGGDQETQYF

J gene: TRBJ1-1
V gene: TRBV9
D gene: TRBD1
clone size: NA
CDR3 DNA: TGTGCCAGCAGCGTAGGGACAGGCAACCCGGGTTGGAACACTGAAGCTTTCTTT
CDR3 protein: CASSVGTGNPGWNTEAFF

J gene: TRBJ2-1
V gene: TRBV9
D gene: NA
clone size: NA
CDR3 DNA: TGTGCCAGCAGCGCAAGCACCTACAATGAGCAGTTCTTC
CDR3 protein: CASSASTYNEQFF

J gene: TRBJ2-1
V gene: TRBV21-1
D gene: NA
clone size: NA
CDR3 DNA: TGTGCCAGCAGCAAATTTGGCGGGGGGCCCCAAAGCTCCTACAATGAGCAGTTCTTC
CDR3 protein: CASSKFGGGPQSSYNEQFF

J gene: TRBJ2-7
V gene: TRBV10-2
D gene: TRBD1
clone size: NA
CDR3 DNA: TGCGCCAGCAGTGAGTTTTGGACAGGAACCTACGAGCAGTACTTC
CDR3 protein: CASSEFWTGTYEQYF

J gene: TRBJ2-5
V gene: TRBV10-3
D gene: NA
clone size: NA
CDR3 DNA: TGTGCCACCGGTGTGGGGGCCCTAAACCAAGAGACCCAGTACTTC
CDR3 protein: CATGVGALNQETQYF

J gene: TRBJ1-1
V gene: TRBV6-6
D gene: NA
clone size: once
CDR3 DNA: TGTGCCAGCAGCTTGACAGGGAACACTGAAGCTTTCTTT
CDR3 protein: CASSLTGNTEAFF